Given below is one T cell receptor (beta chain) in context. This CDR3 has 15 residues. Germline V gene data show CDR1 as MDHEN and CDR2 as SYDVKM. Trimming left V 3 bases short and J 9 bases short, with 18 bases between. PCR was performed using 60 Vbeta and 13 Jbeta primers. Libraries were prepared by immunoSEQ multiplex PCR; TCRdb keeps only in-frame clonotypes and omits some of them. This table holds fewer than 120,000 clones, around 80% found once. These data originate in a study of cytomegalovirus exposure and HLA in healthy donors. Sequenced sample: PBMCs. The chain joins TRBV28 to TRBJ1-5; the D gene is possibly TRBD1 (6 bases). The clonotype was recovered from a man in his thirties or forties in good health and CMV-seropositive. CDR3 sequence: CASSLGTTLFWPQHF. Written as DNA, the CDR3 is TGTGCCAGCAGTTTGGGGACAACCCTCTTCTGGCCCCAGCATTTT.